Sequencing of this T cell receptor (beta chain) was carried out in a study of identical twins. General study results and limits: Without tracking the same donors, conclusions rested on cross-sectional statistical analysis. Possibly, invariant MAIT and iNKT cells partly confounded zero-insertion analyses.

The authors used template switching to add a universal primer site and gave cDNA unique molecular identifiers. TCRdb re-called the 5' RACE reads through MiXCR, storing one row per CDR3 protein. This sample yields hundreds of thousands of distinct CDR3 sequences, of which 12% are seen a single time; roughly 1.5% belongs to the top ten. The J segment lost 7 bases and the V segment lost 7 bases, leaving 8 bases of the junction unmatched. The CDR3 totals 14 residues. Germline-derived CDR1 and CDR2 are MDHEN and SYDVKM. With regard to this clonotype: Its target is unknown.

Healthy Caucasians provided all donations. This same sample was also taken into another study, of yellow fever vaccine responses in identical twins.

This receptor was obtained from a woman in her late teens or twenties in good health. V and J are TRBV28 and TRBJ2-1, with 9 bases fitting TRBD2. Sample: PBMCs. The CDR3 loop reads CASNSGGSGNEQFF. The CDR3 coding sequence is TGTGCCAGCAATAGCGGGGGCTCGGGGAATGAGCAGTTCTTC.